This T cell receptor (beta chain) was found in a study of blood T cell repertoires in COVID-19. The V gene end was trimmed by 4 bases and the J gene end by 1 base; junction bases not matched to a gene: 2. CDR3 size: 14 residues. Germline V gene sequence: CDR1 SGHRS, CDR2 YFSETQ. Clones were read by immunoSEQ multiplex PCR, and TCRdb kept only the in-frame ones, dropping some. This table holds over 300,000 clones, approximately 84% found once. The clonotype originates from a woman aged 18-29 years who had recovered from COVID-19. Input material: PBMCs or T cells enriched from blood (not recorded which). This chain connects TRBV5-1 to TRBJ1-1; 9 bases are shared with TRBD1. CDR3 DNA: TGCGCCAGCAGCCTGGACAGGGGGAACACTGAAGCTTTCTTT. Its translation is CASSLDRGNTEAFF.